One T cell receptor (beta chain) is described in this entry. This sample was included in a study of blood T cells in healthy people across ages. With 6 bases clipped from V and 5 bases from J, the junction kept 12 bases outside the gene matches. The CDR3 loop spans 14 amino acids. From germline, CDR1 is DFQATT and CDR2 SNEGSKA (reference sequence). For the second PCR, which ran for about 6 to 11 cycles, a sample-barcoded 5' primer and a J-beta primer mix were used. MiXCR, applied by TCRdb to the 5' RACE reads, yields one record per CDR3 protein. The sample shows about 810,000 distinct CDR3 sequences, under 40% of them seen only once.

This receptor was obtained from a man between 18 and 35 years old in good health. This rearrangement joins TRBV20-1 to TRBJ2-5, with 7 bases fitting TRBD2. Sequencing was performed on blood. The CDR3 protein is CSALWRERRETQYF. The DNA for the CDR3 is TGCAGTGCCTTATGGCGGGAGAGGCGGGAGACCCAGTACTTC.